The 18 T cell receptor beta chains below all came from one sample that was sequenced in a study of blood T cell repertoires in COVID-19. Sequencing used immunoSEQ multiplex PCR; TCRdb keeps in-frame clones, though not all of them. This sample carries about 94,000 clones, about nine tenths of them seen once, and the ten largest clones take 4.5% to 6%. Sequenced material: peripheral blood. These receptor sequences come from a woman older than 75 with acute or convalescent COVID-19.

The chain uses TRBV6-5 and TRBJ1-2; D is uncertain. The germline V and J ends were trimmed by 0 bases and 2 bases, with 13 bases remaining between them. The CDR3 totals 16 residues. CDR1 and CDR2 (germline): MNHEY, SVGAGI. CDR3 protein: CASSYSVDEGNYGYTF. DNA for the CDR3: TGTGCCAGCAGTTACTCGGTCGACGAGGGAAACTATGGCTACACCTTC.

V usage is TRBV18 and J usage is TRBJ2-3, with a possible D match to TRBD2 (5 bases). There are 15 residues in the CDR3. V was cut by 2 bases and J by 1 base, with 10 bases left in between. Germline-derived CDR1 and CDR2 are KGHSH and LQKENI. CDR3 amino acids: CASSPEGPGTDTQYF. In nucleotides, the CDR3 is TGTGCCAGCTCACCAGAGGGTCCGGGCACAGATACGCAGTATTTT.

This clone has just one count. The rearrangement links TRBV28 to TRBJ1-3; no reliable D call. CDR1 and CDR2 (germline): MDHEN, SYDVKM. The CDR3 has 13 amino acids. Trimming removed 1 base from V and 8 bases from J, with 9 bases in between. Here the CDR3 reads CASSLSVEDTIYF. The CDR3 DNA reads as TGTGCCAGCAGTTTATCAGTTGAAGACACCATATATTTT.

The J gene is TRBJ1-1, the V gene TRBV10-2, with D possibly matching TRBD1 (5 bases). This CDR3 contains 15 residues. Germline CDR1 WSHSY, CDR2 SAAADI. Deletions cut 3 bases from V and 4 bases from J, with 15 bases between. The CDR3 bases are TGCGCCAGCAGTGATAGACCCGGGGGGGGCACTGAAGCTTTCTTT. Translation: CASSDRPGGGTEAFF.

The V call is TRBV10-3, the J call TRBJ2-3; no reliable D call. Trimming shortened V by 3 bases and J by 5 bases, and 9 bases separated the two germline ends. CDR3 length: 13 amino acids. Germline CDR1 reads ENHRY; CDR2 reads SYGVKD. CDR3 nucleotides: TGTGCCATCAGTGAAATGAGAGGAGATACGCAGTATTTT. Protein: CAISEMRGDTQYF.

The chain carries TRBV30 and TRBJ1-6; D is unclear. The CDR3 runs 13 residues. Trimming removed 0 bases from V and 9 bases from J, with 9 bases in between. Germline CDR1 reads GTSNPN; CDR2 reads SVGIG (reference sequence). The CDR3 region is CAWSVQSGSPLHF. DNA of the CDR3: TGTGCCTGGAGTGTACAATCAGGTTCACCCCTCCACTTT.

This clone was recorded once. The CDR3 is CASSTGGLSEAFF. DNA of the CDR3: TGTGCCAGCAGCACGGGCGGGCTTAGTGAAGCTTTCTTT. V and J are TRBV11-3 and TRBJ1-1, with D uncertain. Germline CDR1 SGHNT, CDR2 YENEEA. V was cut by 5 bases and J by 7 bases, with 14 bases left in between. This CDR3 is 13 amino acids long.

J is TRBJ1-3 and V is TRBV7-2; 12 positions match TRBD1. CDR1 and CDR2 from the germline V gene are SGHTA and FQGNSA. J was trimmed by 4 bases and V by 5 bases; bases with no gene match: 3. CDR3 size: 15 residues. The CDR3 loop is CASSMGQGAGNTIYF. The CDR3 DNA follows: TGTGCCAGCAGCATGGGACAGGGGGCAGGAAACACCATATATTTT.

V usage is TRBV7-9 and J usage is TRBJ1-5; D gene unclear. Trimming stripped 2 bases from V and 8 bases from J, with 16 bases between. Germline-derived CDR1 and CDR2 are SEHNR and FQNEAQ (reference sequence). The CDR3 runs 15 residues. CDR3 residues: CASSLMRPSHEPQHF. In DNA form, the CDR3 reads TGTGCCAGCAGCTTAATGCGGCCGAGTCATGAGCCCCAGCATTTT.

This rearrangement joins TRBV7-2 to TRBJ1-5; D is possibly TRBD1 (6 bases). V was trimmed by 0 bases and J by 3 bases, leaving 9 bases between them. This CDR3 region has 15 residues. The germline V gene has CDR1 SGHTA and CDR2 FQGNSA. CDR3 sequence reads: CASSLAGTHNQPQHF. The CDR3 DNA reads TGTGCCAGCAGCTTAGCGGGGACACACAATCAGCCCCAGCATTTT.

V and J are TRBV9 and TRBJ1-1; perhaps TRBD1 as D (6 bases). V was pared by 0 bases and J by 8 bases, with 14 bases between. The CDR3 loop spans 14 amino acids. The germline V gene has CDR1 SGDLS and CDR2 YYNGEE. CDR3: CASSVVTGRVEAFF. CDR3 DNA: TGTGCCAGCAGCGTAGTGACAGGACGTGTGGAAGCTTTCTTT.

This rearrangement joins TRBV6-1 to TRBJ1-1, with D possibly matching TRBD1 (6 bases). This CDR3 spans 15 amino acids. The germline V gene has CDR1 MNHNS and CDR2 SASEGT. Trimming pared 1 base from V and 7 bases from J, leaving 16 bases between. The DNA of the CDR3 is TGTGCCAGCAGTGAAGAATGGGGGGGCATTGTTGAAGCTTTCTTT. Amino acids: CASSEEWGGIVEAFF.

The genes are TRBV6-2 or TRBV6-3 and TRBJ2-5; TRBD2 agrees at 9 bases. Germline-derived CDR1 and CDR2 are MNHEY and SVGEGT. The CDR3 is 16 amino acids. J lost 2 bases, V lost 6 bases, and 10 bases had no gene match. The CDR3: CASSRTSLAGQETQYF. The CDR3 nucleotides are TGTGCCAGCAGCCGAACGTCTCTAGCGGGGCAAGAGACCCAGTACTTC.

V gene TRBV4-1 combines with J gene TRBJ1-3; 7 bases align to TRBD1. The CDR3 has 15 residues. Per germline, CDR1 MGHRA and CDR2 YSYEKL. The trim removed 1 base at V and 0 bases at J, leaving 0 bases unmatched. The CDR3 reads CASSQGQGSGNTIYF. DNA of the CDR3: TGCGCCAGCAGCCAAGGACAGGGCTCTGGAAACACCATATATTTT.

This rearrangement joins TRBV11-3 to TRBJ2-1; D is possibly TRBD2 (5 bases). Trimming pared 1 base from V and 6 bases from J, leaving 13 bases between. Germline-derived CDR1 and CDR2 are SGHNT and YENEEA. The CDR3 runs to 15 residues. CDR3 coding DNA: TGTGCCAGCAGCTTAGCTTCGGCCGCGGGCAATGAGCAGTTCTTC. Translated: CASSLASAAGNEQFF.

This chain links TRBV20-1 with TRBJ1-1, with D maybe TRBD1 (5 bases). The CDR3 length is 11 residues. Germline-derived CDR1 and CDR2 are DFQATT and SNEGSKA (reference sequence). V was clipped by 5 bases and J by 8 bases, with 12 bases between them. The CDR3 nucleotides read TGCAGTGCTCCTGGGGCGGACGAAGCTTTCTTT. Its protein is CSAPGADEAFF.

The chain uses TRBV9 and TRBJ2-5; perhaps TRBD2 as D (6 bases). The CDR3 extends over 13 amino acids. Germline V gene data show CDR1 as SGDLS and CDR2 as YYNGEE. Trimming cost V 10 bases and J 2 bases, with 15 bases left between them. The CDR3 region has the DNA TGTGCCTCGAGTCGGGGAGGTCAAGAGACCCAGTACTTC. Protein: CASSRGGQETQYF.

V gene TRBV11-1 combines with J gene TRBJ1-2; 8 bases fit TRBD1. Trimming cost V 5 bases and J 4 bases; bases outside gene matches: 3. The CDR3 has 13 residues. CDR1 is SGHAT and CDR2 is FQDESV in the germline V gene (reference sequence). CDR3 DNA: TGTGCCAGCAGCCGACAGGGGAGCTATGGCTACACCTTC. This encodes CASSRQGSYGYTF.